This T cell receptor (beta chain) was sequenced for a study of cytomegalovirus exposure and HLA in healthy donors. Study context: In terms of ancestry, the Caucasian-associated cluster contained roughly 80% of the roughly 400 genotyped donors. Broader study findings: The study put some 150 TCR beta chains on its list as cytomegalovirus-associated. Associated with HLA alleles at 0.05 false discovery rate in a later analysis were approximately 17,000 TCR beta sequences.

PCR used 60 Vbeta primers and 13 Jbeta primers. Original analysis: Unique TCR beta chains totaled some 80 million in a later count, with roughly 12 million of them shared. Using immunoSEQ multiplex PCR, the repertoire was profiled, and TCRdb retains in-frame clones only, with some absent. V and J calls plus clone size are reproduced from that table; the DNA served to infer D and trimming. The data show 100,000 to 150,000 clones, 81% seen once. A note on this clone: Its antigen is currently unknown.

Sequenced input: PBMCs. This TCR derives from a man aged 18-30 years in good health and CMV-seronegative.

The CDR3 reads CASSPEAGGLYNEQFF. The CDR3 DNA reads TGTGCCAGCAGCCCTGAAGCGGGGGGGCTTTACAATGAGCAGTTCTTC. The rearrangement joins TRBV5-4 to TRBJ2-1; 10 bases are shared with TRBD2. Trimming at V came to 4 bases and at J to 4 bases, leaving 8 bases not matched to a gene. The CDR3 has 16 residues. The germline gives CDR1 SGHNT, CDR2 YYREEE (reference sequence). The whole variable domain, filled in from reference TRBV5-4 and TRBJ2-1, reads ETGVTQSPTHLIKTRGQQVTLRCSSQSGHNTVSWYQQALGQGPQFIFQYYREEENGRGNFPPRFSGLQFPNYSSELNVNALELDDSALYLCASSPEAGGLYNEQFFGPGTRLTVL.